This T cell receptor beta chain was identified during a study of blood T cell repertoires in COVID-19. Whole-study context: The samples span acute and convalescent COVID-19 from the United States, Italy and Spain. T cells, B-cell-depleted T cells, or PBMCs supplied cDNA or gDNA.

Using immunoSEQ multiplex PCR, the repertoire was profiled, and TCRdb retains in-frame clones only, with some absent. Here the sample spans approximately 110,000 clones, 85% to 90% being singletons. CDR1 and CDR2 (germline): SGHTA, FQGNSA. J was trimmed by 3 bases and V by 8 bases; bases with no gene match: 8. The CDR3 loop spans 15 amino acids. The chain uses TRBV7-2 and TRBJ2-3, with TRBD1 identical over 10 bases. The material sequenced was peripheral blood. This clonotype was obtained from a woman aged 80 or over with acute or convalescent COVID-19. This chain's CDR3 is CASSRDRGRTDTQYF. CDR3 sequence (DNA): TGTGCCAGCTCCCGGGACAGGGGACGGACAGATACGCAGTATTTT.